There are a few counts of the clone carrying this T cell receptor (beta chain). Its antigen is unidentified. This CDR3 comprises 15 residues. The germline V gene has CDR1 SGHKS and CDR2 YYEKEE (reference sequence). Trimming removed 4 bases at V and 1 base at J, with 15 bases between. The data belong to a study of PD-L1 blockade in urothelial cancer. About the study: Every 3 weeks, patients received intravenous atezolizumab 1,200 mg, beginning 2014. Analysis of the blood was performed 3 weeks (second dose) and 6 weeks after treatment start. A median blood sample held about 150,000 T cells and tens of thousands of unique TCRs. Broader study findings: Blood clones associated with the tumor expanded more at 3 weeks in durable-benefit patients.

Clones were sequenced by immunoSEQ multiplex PCR, and TCRdb holds only the in-frame ones, with some missing. The top ten clones hold 0.8% to 1% of a sample with 100,000 or so clones, approximately 91% of them seen once. This sample comprised PBMCs, obtained around atezolizumab (anti-PD-L1) treatment. The clonotype comes from a woman aged 80 or over with urothelial cancer. The chain combines TRBV5-5 with TRBJ2-7, with D maybe TRBD1 (6 bases). The CDR3 coding sequence is TGTGCCAGCAGCATAGCAGGGGCCCCATCCTACGAGCAGTACTTC. Protein sequence: CASSIAGAPSYEQYF.